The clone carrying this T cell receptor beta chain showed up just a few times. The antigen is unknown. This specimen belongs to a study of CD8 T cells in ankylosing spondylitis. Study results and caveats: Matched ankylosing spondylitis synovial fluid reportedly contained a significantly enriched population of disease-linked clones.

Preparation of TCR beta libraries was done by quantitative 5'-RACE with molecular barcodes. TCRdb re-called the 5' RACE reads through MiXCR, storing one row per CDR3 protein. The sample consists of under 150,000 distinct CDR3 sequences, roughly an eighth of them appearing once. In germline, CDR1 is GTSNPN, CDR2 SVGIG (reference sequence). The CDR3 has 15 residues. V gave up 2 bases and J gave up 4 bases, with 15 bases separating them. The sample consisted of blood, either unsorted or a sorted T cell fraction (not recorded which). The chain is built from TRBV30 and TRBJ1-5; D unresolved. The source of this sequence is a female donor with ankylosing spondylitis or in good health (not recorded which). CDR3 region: CAWSLLQSRNQPQHF. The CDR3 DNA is TGTGCCTGGAGTCTCCTCCAGAGCAGAAATCAGCCCCAGCATTTT.